This record covers a single T cell receptor beta chain. No antigen is known for it. Germline V gives CDR1 SNHLY, CDR2 FYNNEI. V was pared by 1 base and J by 6 bases, with 7 bases of the junction left unmatched. The CDR3 runs to 17 residues. The method was immunoSEQ multiplex PCR; TCRdb's version includes in-frame clones alone and lacks a portion of them. The repertoire includes around 160,000 clones, over 75% of them detected once, and over 1.1% sits in the top ten. This sample is drawn from a study of T cell responses to AZD1222 COVID-19 vaccine. The study's findings and limits: Clonal diversity was possibly underestimated, and white British individuals and females predominated among donors. Researchers took repertoire samples only after the peak T cell response had come. Following two doses of AZD1222, Spike-specific TCR breadth and depth rose.

V gene TRBV2 combines with J gene TRBJ2-4; 12 bases agree with TRBD1. The source of this sequence is an adult in good health. Specimen: peripheral blood, collected on day 0 of AZD1222 vaccination. The CDR3 loop reads CASSEEWGQGALNIQYF. For the CDR3, the DNA is TGTGCCAGCAGTGAAGAGTGGGGACAGGGGGCCCTAAACATTCAGTACTTC.